This T cell receptor (beta chain) was identified during a study of blood T cell repertoires in COVID-19. Study as a whole: Italy, Spain and the United States were the sources of the convalescent and acute COVID-19 samples. The cDNA or gDNA used as material had been derived from T cells, B-cell-depleted T cells, or PBMCs.

The CDR3 consists of 16 residues. V gave up 3 bases and J gave up 2 bases, with 14 bases separating them. The germline V gene has CDR1 SGDLS and CDR2 YYNGEE. In the authors' workflow: Reference gene primer amplification gave nucleated cell count estimates. The data were produced by immunoSEQ multiplex PCR, yet TCRdb's version contains in-frame clones alone and is incomplete. For V, J and clone size, that table is used; D and trimming come from the DNA. Found here are 110,000 to 150,000 clones, about 90% of them singletons; the top ten hold 1.7%. The rearrangement uses TRBV9 and TRBJ2-2; D may be TRBD1 (6 bases). This receptor was obtained from a woman aged 45 to 65 with acute or convalescent COVID-19. Sequencing was performed on peripheral blood. The chain's CDR3 is CASSARQDPNTGELFF. In DNA form, the CDR3 reads TGTGCCAGCAGCGCCCGACAGGACCCTAACACCGGGGAGCTGTTTTTT.